Sequencing of this T cell receptor (beta chain) was carried out in a study of shared clonotypes between healthy human individuals. Findings and caveats of the study: Generally, estimated richness proved larger in naive subsets than it did in memory subsets.

Naive CD8 cells, CD45RO-negative and positively selected for CCR7, excluded terminally differentiated effector memory CD45RA+ cells. With regard to this clone: What it recognizes is unknown.

The length of the CDR3 is 15 residues. Per the germline V gene, CDR1 is SGHDT and CDR2 is YYEEEE. V lost 0 bases and J 0 bases, leaving 9 bases between the germline ends. A deep-level run was used for the assay. Here immunoSEQ multiplex PCR was the method, and the copy in TCRdb shows in-frame clones only, minus some. The sample lists a few hundred thousand clones, around 95% occurring once. The genes are TRBV5-6 and TRBJ1-2; no clear D gene. The origin of this receptor is a woman aged 25 to 39 in good health. Sequencing was performed on naive CD8+ T cells sorted from blood. CDR3 protein: CASSLAAGANYGYTF. The CDR3 DNA sequence: TGTGCCAGCAGCTTGGCGGCCGGGGCTAACTATGGCTACACCTTC.